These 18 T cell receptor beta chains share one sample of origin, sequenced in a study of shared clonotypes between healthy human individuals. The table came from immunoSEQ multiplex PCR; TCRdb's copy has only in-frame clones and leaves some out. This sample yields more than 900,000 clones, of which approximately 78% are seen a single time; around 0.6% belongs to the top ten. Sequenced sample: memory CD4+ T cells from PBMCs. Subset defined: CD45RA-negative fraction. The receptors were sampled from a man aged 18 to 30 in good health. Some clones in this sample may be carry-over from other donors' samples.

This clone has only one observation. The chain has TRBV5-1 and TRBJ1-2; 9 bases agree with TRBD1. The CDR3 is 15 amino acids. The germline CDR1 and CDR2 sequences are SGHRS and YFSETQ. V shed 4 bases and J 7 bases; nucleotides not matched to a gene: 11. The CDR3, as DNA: TGCGCCAGCAGCGGGAGGACAGGGGAATTGGGTGGCTACACCTTC. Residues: CASSGRTGELGGYTF.

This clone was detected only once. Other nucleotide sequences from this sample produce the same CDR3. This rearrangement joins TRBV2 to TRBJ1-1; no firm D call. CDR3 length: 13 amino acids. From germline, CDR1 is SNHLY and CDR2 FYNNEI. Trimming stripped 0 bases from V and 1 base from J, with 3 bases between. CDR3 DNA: TGTGCCAGCAGTGAAGCCCCGAACACTGAAGCTTTCTTT. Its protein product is CASSEAPNTEAFF.

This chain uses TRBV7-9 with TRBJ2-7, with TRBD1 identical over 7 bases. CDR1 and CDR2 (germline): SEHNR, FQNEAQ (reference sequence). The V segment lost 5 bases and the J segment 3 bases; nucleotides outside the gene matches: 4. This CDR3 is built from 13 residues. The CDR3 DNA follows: TGTGCCAGCAGCCGCCGGGACAGCTACGAGCAGTACTTC. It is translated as CASSRRDSYEQYF.

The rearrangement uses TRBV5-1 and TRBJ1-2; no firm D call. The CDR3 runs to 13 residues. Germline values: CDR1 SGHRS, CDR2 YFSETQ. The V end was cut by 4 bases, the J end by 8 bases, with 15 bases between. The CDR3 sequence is CASSLRWSGGYTF. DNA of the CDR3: TGCGCCAGCAGCCTCCGATGGTCGGGGGGCTACACCTTC.

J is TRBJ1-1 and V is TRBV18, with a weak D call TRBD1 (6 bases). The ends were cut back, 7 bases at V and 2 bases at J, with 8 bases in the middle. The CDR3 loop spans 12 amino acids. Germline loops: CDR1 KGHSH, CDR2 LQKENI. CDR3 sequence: CASFGGNTEAFF. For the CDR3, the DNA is TGTGCCAGCTTCGGGGGCAACACTGAAGCTTTCTTT.

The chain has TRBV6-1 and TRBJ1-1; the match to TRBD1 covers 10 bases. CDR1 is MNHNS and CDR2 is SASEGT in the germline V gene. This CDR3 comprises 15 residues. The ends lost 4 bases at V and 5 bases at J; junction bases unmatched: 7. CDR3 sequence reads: CASSAIRQGATEAFF. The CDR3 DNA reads TGTGCCAGCAGTGCCATCAGACAGGGGGCTACTGAAGCTTTCTTT.

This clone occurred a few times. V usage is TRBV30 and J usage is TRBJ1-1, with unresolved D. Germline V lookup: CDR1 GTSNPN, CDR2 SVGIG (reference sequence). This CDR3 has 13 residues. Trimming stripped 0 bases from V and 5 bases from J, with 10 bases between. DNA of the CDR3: TGTGCCTGGAGTGTACTGGTAGGGACTGAAGCTTTCTTT. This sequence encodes CAWSVLVGTEAFF.

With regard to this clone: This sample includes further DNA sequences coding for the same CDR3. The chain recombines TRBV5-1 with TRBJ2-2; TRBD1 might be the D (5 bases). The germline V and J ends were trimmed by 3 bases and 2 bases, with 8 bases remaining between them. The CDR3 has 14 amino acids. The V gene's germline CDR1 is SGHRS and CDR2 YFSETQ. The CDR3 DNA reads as TGCGCCAGCAGCTCGGACACCAACACCGGGGAGCTGTTTTTT. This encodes CASSSDTNTGELFF. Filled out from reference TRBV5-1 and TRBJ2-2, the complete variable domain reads KAGVTQTPRYLIKTRGQQVTLSCSPISGHRSVSWYQQTPGQGLQFLFEYFSETQRNKGNFPGRFSGRQFSNSRSEMNVSTLELGDSALYLCASSSDTNTGELFFGEGSRLTVL.

This CDR3 is CAISAGRRTYEQYF. The CDR3 coding sequence is TGTGCCATCAGCGCAGGGCGTCGAACCTACGAGCAGTACTTC. The V gene is TRBV10-3, the J gene TRBJ2-7; the D gene is possibly TRBD1 (5 bases). Trimming cost V 6 bases and J 2 bases, with 14 bases left between them. Germline loops: CDR1 ENHRY, CDR2 SYGVKD. The CDR3 length is 14 residues.

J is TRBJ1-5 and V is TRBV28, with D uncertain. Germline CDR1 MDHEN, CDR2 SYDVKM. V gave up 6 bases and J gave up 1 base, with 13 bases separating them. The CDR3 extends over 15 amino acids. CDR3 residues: CASSFALGSNQPQHF. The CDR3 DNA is TGTGCCAGCAGCTTCGCCCTAGGGAGCAATCAGCCCCAGCATTTT. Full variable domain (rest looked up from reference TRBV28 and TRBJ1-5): DVKVTQSSRYLVKRTGEKVFLECVQDMDHENMFWYRQDPGLGLRLIYFSYDVKMKEKGDIPEGYSVSREKKERFSLILESASTNQTSMYLCASSFALGSNQPQHFGDGTRLSIL.

The DNA of the CDR3 is TGTGCCAGCAGCCCCGGGGACAGGAGGGTGGAGACCCAGTACTTC. It is translated as CASSPGDRRVETQYF. The chain links TRBV7-2 to TRBJ2-5; 8 bases map to TRBD1. With V trimmed by 5 bases and J by 5 bases, 10 bases remained unmatched. The V gene's germline CDR1 is SGHTA and CDR2 FQGNSA. The CDR3 totals 15 residues.

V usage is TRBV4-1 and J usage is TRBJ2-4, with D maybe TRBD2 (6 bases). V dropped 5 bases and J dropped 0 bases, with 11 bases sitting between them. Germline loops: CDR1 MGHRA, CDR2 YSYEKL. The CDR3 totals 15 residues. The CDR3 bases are TGCGCCAGCAGCTCTCCGGGGGTAGCCAAAAACATTCAGTACTTC. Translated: CASSSPGVAKNIQYF.

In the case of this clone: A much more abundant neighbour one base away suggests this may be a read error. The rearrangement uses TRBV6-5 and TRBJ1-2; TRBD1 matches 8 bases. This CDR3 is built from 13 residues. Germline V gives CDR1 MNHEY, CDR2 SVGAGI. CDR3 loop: CACSQGQGAGYTF. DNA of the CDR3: TGTGCCTGCAGTCAGGGCCAGGGGGCAGGCTACACCTTC.

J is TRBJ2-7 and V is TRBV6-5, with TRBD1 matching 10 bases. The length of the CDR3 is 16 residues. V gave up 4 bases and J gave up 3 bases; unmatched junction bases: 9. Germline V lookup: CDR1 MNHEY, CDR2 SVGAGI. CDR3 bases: TGTGCCAGCAGTTTCCTCGCGGGACAGGGGAACTACGAGCAGTACTTC. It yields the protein CASSFLAGQGNYEQYF.

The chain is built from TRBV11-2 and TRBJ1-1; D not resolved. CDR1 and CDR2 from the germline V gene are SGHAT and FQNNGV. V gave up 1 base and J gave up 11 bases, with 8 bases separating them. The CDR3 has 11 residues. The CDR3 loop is CASSLGGRAFF. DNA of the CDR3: TGTGCCAGCAGCTTAGGCGGGAGGGCTTTCTTT. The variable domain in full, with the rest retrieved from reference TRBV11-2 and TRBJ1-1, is EAGVAQSPRYKIIEKRQSVAFWCNPISGHATLYWYQQILGQGPKLLIQFQNNGVVDDSQLPKDRFSAERLKGVDSTLKIQPAKLEDSAVYLCASSLGGRAFFGQGTRLTVV.

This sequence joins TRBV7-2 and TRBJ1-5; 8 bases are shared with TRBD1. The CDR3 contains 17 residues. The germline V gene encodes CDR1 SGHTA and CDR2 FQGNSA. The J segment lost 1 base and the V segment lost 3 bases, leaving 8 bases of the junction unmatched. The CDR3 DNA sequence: TGTGCCAGCAGCTTGTCCCCAGGGGGCTCGAGCAATCAGCCCCAGCATTTT. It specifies CASSLSPGGSSNQPQHF.

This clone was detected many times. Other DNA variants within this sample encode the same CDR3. The CDR3 sequence is CASSLAGGRTDTQYF. The CDR3 DNA reads TGTGCCAGCAGCTTAGCGGGAGGCCGCACAGATACGCAGTATTTT. The chain links TRBV7-3 to TRBJ2-3, with 8 bases identical to TRBD2. V shed 2 bases and J 1 base; nucleotides not matched to a gene: 2. Per the germline V gene, CDR1 is SGHTA and CDR2 is FQGTGA. The CDR3 loop spans 15 amino acids. Together with reference TRBV7-3 and TRBJ2-3, the CDR3 gives the full variable domain: GAGVSQTPSNKVTEKGKYVELRCDPISGHTALYWYRQSLGQGPEFLIYFQGTGAADDSGLPNDRFFAVRPEGSVSTLKIQRTERGDSAVYLCASSLAGGRTDTQYFGPGTRLTVL.

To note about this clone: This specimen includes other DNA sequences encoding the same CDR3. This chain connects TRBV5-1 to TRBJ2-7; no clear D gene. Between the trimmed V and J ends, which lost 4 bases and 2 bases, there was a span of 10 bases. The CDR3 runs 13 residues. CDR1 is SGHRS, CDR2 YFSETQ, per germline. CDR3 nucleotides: TGCGCCAGCAGCCCGGACGGAACCTACGAGCAGTACTTC. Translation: CASSPDGTYEQYF.